This T cell receptor (beta chain) was recorded in a study of cytomegalovirus exposure and HLA in healthy donors. A note on this clone: Its antigen is not identified.

The study, taken as a whole, reports: Later on, an analysis tied 15,000 to 20,000 TCR beta sequences to HLA alleles at 0.05 false discovery rate. Across all donors, roughly uniform sequencing depth was an assumption of the presence/absence analyses. Confirmation was obtained in vitro that three CMV-associated chains are specific for CMV antigens.

This CDR3 is built from 15 residues. Both 60 Vbeta primers and 13 Jbeta primers went into the PCR. Only in-frame clones appear in the TCRdb table, and some are missing; sequencing was by immunoSEQ multiplex PCR. The table has approximately 100,000 clones, 60% to 85% seen once. The sequencing sample was made of PBMCs. The clonotype was recovered from a female donor in good health and CMV-seropositive. The chain carries TRBV21-1 and TRBJ1-5. TRBV21-1 corresponds to a pseudogene. Here the CDR3 reads CASSSKRLCRQPQHF. For the CDR3, the DNA is TGTGCCAGCAGCTCTAAGAGGCTGTGTAGACAGCCCCAGCATTTT.